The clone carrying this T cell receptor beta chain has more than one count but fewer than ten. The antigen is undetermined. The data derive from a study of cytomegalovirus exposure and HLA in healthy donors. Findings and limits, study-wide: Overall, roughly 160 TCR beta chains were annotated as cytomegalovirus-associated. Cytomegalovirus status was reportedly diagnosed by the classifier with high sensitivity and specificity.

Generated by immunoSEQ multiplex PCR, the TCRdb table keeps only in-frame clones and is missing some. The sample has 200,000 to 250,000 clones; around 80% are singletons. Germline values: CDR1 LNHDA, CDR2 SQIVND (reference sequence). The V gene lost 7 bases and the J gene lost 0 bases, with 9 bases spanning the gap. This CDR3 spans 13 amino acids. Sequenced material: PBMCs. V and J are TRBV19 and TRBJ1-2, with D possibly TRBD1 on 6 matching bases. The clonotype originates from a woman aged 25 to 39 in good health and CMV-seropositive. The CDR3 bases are TGTGCCAGTAATCGGGACACTAACTATGGCTACACCTTC. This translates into CASNRDTNYGYTF. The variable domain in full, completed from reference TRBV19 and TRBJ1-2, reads DGGITQSPKYLFRKEGQNVTLSCEQNLNHDAMYWYRQDPGQGLRLIYYSQIVNDFQKGDIAEGYSVSREKKESFPLTVTSAQKNPTAFYLCASNRDTNYGYTFGSGTRLTVV.